Sequencing of this TCR beta chain was carried out in a study of blood T cells in healthy people across ages. Combining a sample-barcoded 5' primer with a J-beta primer mix, a second PCR ran for roughly 7 to 12 cycles. One entry per CDR3 protein results from TCRdb running MiXCR on the 5' RACE reads. Counted here are about 720,000 distinct CDR3 sequences, more than 20% occurring once; the ten biggest clones make up 3.7%. In addition, the sample was reused for a study of T cells of mothers and their children.

Sequenced sample: blood. This clonotype was sampled from a boy between 5 and 17 years old in good health.

The CDR3 DNA is TGTGCCAGCAGCTTCCTAGGGGGGACTTACGAGCAGTACTTC. Its protein product is CASSFLGGTYEQYF. V gene TRBV7-9 combines with J gene TRBJ2-7; D may correspond to TRBD1 or TRBD2 (6 bases each). The CDR3 has 14 residues. The germline gives CDR1 SEHNR, CDR2 FQNEAQ (reference sequence). Trimming cost V 3 bases and J 4 bases, with 13 bases left between them.